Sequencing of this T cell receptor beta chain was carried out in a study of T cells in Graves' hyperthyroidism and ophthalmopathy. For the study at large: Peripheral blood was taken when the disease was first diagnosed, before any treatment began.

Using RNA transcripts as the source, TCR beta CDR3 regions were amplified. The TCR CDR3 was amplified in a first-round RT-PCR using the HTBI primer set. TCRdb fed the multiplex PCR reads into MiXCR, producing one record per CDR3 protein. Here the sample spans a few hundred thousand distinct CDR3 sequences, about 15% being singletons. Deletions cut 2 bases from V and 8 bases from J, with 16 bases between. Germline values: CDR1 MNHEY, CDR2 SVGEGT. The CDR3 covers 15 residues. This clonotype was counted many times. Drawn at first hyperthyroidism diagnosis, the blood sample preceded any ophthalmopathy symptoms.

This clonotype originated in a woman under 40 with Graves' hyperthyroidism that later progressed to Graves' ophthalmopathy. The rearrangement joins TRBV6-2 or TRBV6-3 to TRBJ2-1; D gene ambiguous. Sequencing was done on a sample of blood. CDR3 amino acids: CASSYGVSTWDEQFF. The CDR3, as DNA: TGTGCCAGCAGTTACGGTGTTAGTACTTGGGATGAGCAGTTCTTC.